The T cell receptor beta chain under discussion was sequenced for a study of CD8 T cells in ankylosing spondylitis. TCRdb passed the 5' RACE reads through MiXCR, listing each CDR3 protein once. The table includes about 200,000 distinct CDR3 sequences, roughly 13% detected once. General study points: Enrichment of disease-linked clones was reportedly significant in matched ankylosing spondylitis synovial fluid. A motif in TCR beta, a set of about eight highly homologous variants, appeared characteristic of ankylosing spondylitis blood.

This clonotype was detected only a few times. The target antigen is unknown. With V trimmed by 6 bases and J by 5 bases, 5 bases remained unmatched. The CDR3 runs to 13 residues. Germline values: CDR1 SEHNR, CDR2 FQNEAQ (reference sequence). The sequence was collected from a male donor with ankylosing spondylitis or in good health (not recorded which). The rearrangement uses TRBV7-9 and TRBJ1-1, with 8 nucleotides matching TRBD1. The source material was blood, either unsorted or a sorted T cell fraction (not recorded which). DNA for the CDR3: TGTGCCAGCAGGGCAGGGGGCTTAACTGAAGCTTTCTTT. Protein: CASRAGGLTEAFF.